A single sample is the source of the 26 T cell receptor beta chains below, sequenced in a study of cytomegalovirus exposure and HLA in healthy donors. The PCR contained 60 Vbeta and 13 Jbeta primers. Using immunoSEQ multiplex PCR, the repertoire was profiled, and TCRdb retains in-frame clones only, with some absent. The sample lists 150,000 to 200,000 clones; approximately 80% were seen once. The sequenced sample consisted of PBMCs. The receptors were sampled from a woman between 40 and 55 years old in good health and CMV-seronegative.

The CDR3 spells CASSLRDSSYEQYF. DNA of the CDR3: TGTGCCAGTAGTCTTAGGGACTCCTCCTACGAGCAGTACTTC. J is TRBJ2-7 and V is TRBV19; perhaps TRBD2 as D (6 bases). From germline, CDR1 is LNHDA and CDR2 SQIVND (reference sequence). This CDR3 region has 14 residues. V was pared by 5 bases and J by 0 bases, with 11 bases between.

V gene TRBV30 combines with J gene TRBJ1-6, with D tentatively TRBD1 (6 bases). This CDR3 contains 15 residues. The germline CDR1 and CDR2 sequences are GTSNPN and SVGIG (reference sequence). Trimming pared 1 base from V and 7 bases from J, leaving 14 bases between. CDR3 DNA: TGTGCCTGGAGTGCCTTACAGGGACTAAATTCACCCCTCCACTTT. Translating gives CAWSALQGLNSPLHF.

Only a few counts were recorded for this clone. The chain employs TRBV4-3 and TRBJ2-7; 7 nucleotides match TRBD2. Germline V gene data show CDR1 as LGHNA and CDR2 as YSLEER. With 1 base clipped from V and 3 bases from J, the junction kept 18 bases outside the gene matches. CDR3 size: 19 residues. The CDR3 region is CASSQASWRRETSFYEQYV. The CDR3 DNA is TGCGCCAGCAGCCAAGCTTCTTGGAGGCGGGAGACCTCTTTCTACGAGCAGTACGTC.

The rearrangement joins TRBV4-3 to TRBJ1-2; no definite D call. CDR3 length: 15 residues. Germline V gene sequence: CDR1 LGHNA, CDR2 YSLEER. V shed 3 bases and J shed 8 bases, with 19 bases lying between them. Here the CDR3 reads CASSQIGVNSGGYTF. As DNA, the CDR3 is TGCGCCAGCAGCCAGATAGGAGTAAACAGCGGGGGCTACACCTTC.

The chain combines TRBV27 with TRBJ1-1; 7 bases align to TRBD1. This CDR3 comprises 16 residues. From germline, CDR1 is MNHEY and CDR2 SMNVEV (reference sequence). The V gene end was trimmed by 5 bases and the J gene end by 1 base; junction bases not matched to a gene: 10. This CDR3 reads CASSAPGQRKNTEAFF. The DNA of the CDR3 is TGTGCCAGCAGTGCCCCGGGACAGAGAAAGAACACTGAAGCTTTCTTT.

The V and J genes are TRBV30 and TRBJ2-1; D not certain. The CDR3 runs 12 residues. Germline CDR1 is GTSNPN and CDR2 is SVGIG (reference sequence). V lost 0 bases and J 8 bases, leaving 8 bases between the germline ends. CDR3 sequence: CAWSVNTDEQFF. CDR3 DNA: TGTGCCTGGAGTGTAAATACGGATGAGCAGTTCTTC. Complete variable domain (other parts from reference TRBV30 and TRBJ2-1): SQTIHQWPATLVQPVGSPLSLECTVEGTSNPNLYWYRQAAGRGLQLLFYSVGIGQISSEVPQNLSASRPQDRQFILSSKKLLLSDSGFYLCAWSVNTDEQFFGPGTRLTVL.

Only a few counts were recorded for this clone. J is TRBJ2-5 and V is TRBV19, with D tentatively TRBD2 (12 bases). The V end lost 5 bases, the J end lost 7 bases, and 41 bases lay between the germline ends. Germline V gene sequence: CDR1 LNHDA, CDR2 SQIVND (reference sequence). There are 22 residues in the CDR3. The CDR3 protein is CASSAGQGAHGWASGRVGTQYF. In nucleotides, the CDR3 is TGTGCCAGTAGTGCAGGACAGGGGGCTCACGGATGGGCTAGCGGGAGGGTGGGGACCCAGTACTTC.

The V call is TRBV11-1, the J call TRBJ2-1, with 7 bases fitting TRBD2. Germline loops: CDR1 SGHAT, CDR2 FQDESV (reference sequence). The CDR3 spans 15 residues. V was clipped by 5 bases and J by 4 bases; unmatched bases: 8. The CDR3 loop is CASSLGGSTYNEQFF. The CDR3 nucleotides are TGTGCCAGCAGCCTCGGCGGGAGTACTTACAATGAGCAGTTCTTC.

This clone was seen a few times. The chain carries TRBV6-5 and TRBJ2-7, with a weak D call TRBD1 (5 bases). This CDR3 comprises 14 residues. Per the germline V gene, CDR1 is MNHEY and CDR2 is SVGAGI. The V and J ends lost 6 bases and 9 bases respectively, with 21 bases between them. CDR3 sequence: CASSRSPDSPPQYF. Written as DNA, the CDR3 is TGTGCCAGCAGCCGATCCCCCGACAGCCCGCCGCAGTACTTC.

The chain recombines TRBV4-3 with TRBJ2-5; D is perhaps TRBD1 (6 bases). CDR3 length equals 14 residues. Germline assignment: CDR1 LGHNA and CDR2 YSLEER. Trimming shortened V by 6 bases and J by 3 bases, and 14 bases separated the two germline ends. The CDR3 nucleotides are TGCGCCAGCAGTCTAGGTACAGGGAAAGAGACCCAGTACTTC. It yields the protein CASSLGTGKETQYF.

This clone has just a few counts. V gene TRBV19 combines with J gene TRBJ2-3, with D perhaps matching TRBD2 (5 bases). CDR1 is LNHDA, CDR2 SQIVND, per germline (reference sequence). V was cut by 3 bases and J by 4 bases, with 5 bases left in between. This CDR3 is 12 amino acids long. Here the CDR3 reads CASSMRADTQYF. CDR3 nucleotides: TGTGCCAGTAGTATGAGGGCAGATACGCAGTATTTT.

This rearrangement joins TRBV11-3 to TRBJ1-2; 7 positions agree with TRBD1. Looked up from germline, CDR1 is SGHNT and CDR2 is YENEEA. V shed 5 bases and J 4 bases; nucleotides not matched to a gene: 13. CDR3 length: 16 residues. The CDR3, as DNA: TGTGCCAGCAGCCATTCGAACGGACAGGTGGGCTATGGCTACACCTTC. It codes for CASSHSNGQVGYGYTF.

This chain joins TRBV4-3 and TRBJ1-1; 10 bases map to TRBD1. The trim removed 0 bases at V and 3 bases at J, leaving 7 bases unmatched. CDR1 and CDR2 (germline): LGHNA, YSLEER. CDR3 length equals 17 residues. The CDR3 loop reads CASSQDRRTGGYTEAFF. The CDR3 coding sequence is TGCGCCAGCAGCCAAGATCGCCGGACAGGGGGGTACACTGAAGCTTTCTTT.

The V gene is TRBV4-2, the J gene TRBJ1-5; D perhaps matches TRBD1 (6 bases). The CDR3 has 17 residues. Trimming stripped 3 bases from V and 5 bases from J, with 20 bases between. The germline V gene encodes CDR1 LGHNA and CDR2 YNFKEQ. The CDR3: CASSHGGGGQGDQPQHF. Written as DNA, the CDR3 is TGTGCCAGCAGCCATGGCGGGGGCGGCCAGGGAGATCAGCCCCAGCATTTT.

The CDR3 coding sequence is TGCGCCAGCAGTCGGACTAGCGGGAGTCACGGAGATACGCAGTATTTT. Protein: CASSRTSGSHGDTQYF. The chain couples TRBV5-1 to TRBJ2-3; 13 bases agree with TRBD2. Trimming took 5 bases from V and 5 from J; bases not matched to a gene: 8. Germline loops: CDR1 SGHRS, CDR2 YFSETQ. CDR3 size: 16 residues.

This clone was detected a few times. V and J are TRBV5-6 and TRBJ1-2, with no clear D. Germline V gives CDR1 SGHDT, CDR2 YYEEEE. This CDR3 is 12 amino acids long. Trimming removed 4 bases from V and 4 bases from J, with 8 bases in between. The CDR3 nucleotides read TGTGCCAGCAGCCTAAGTCTCTATGGCTACACCTTC. It yields the protein CASSLSLYGYTF.

The chain combines TRBV19 with TRBJ1-1; 7 bases map to TRBD1. Germline V gene data show CDR1 as LNHDA and CDR2 as SQIVND (reference sequence). Germline trimming cut 0 bases from V and 8 bases from J; bases unmatched to any gene: 3. This CDR3 spans 13 amino acids. Written as DNA, the CDR3 is TGTGCCAGTAGTATAGAGCCGGGACAGGAAGCTTTCTTT. Protein: CASSIEPGQEAFF.

This clone was detected only a few times. The identical CDR3 is also encoded by other nucleotide sequences in the sample. The chain combines TRBV2 with TRBJ2-3, with 9 nucleotides matching TRBD1. There are 14 residues in the CDR3. Per the germline V gene, CDR1 is SNHLY and CDR2 is FYNNEI. Trimming removed 8 bases from V and 4 bases from J; junction bases left unmatched: 7. Written as DNA, the CDR3 is TGTGCCAGCTGGGTGGGACAGGGAGCAGATACGCAGTATTTT. Translating it yields CASWVGQGADTQYF.

The gene calls are TRBV18 and TRBJ1-1, with 8 nucleotides matching TRBD1. V lost 5 bases and J lost 1; bases outside the gene matches: 6. The germline V gene has CDR1 KGHSH and CDR2 LQKENI. The CDR3 length is 15 residues. In DNA form, the CDR3 reads TGTGCCAGCTCAACTGGACAGGGTCCGAACACTGAAGCTTTCTTT. Translation gives CASSTGQGPNTEAFF.

This rearrangement joins TRBV10-3 to TRBJ1-2, with 7 bases fitting TRBD1. This CDR3 has 16 amino acids. V lost 5 bases to trimming and J lost 0 bases; unmatched junction nucleotides: 9. Germline CDR1 is ENHRY and CDR2 is SYGVKD. CDR3 DNA sequence: TGTGCCATCAGTTCTGACAGGGAACGAGCTAACTATGGCTACACCTTC. This translates into CAISSDRERANYGYTF.

This chain links TRBV7-9 with TRBJ1-4; the match to TRBD1 covers 8 bases. The CDR3 has 18 amino acids. Losses at the gene ends were 3 bases for V and 0 bases for J; bases not matched to a gene: 9. CDR1 SEHNR and CDR2 FQNEAQ come from the germline V gene (reference sequence). CDR3 amino acids: CASSFGWTGRATNEKLFF. CDR3 nucleotides: TGTGCCAGCAGCTTCGGGTGGACAGGGAGGGCAACTAATGAAAAACTGTTTTTT.

A remark on this clone: Other DNA sequences from this sample encode an identical CDR3 as well. J is TRBJ2-6 and V is TRBV18; the match to TRBD1 covers 7 bases. Germline lookup yields CDR1 KGHSH and CDR2 LQKENI. There are 16 residues in the CDR3. Trimming took 3 bases from V and 7 from J; bases not matched to a gene: 9. In nucleotides, the CDR3 is TGTGCCAGCTCACCCCGACAGGGTTCGGGAGCCAACGTCCTGACTTTC. As protein: CASSPRQGSGANVLTF.

The chain couples TRBV6-1 to TRBJ1-1; a weak D match, TRBD1 (5 bases). The CDR3 is 15 residues long. V was pared by 6 bases and J by 5 bases, with 19 bases between. In germline, CDR1 is MNHNS, CDR2 SASEGT. DNA of the CDR3: TGTGCCAGCAGCCAAATGGTACAGGCTCATACTGAAGCTTTCTTT. As protein: CASSQMVQAHTEAFF.

V usage is TRBV5-4 and J usage is TRBJ2-1; unclear D gene. Trimming left V 6 bases short and J 8 bases short, with 21 bases between. The CDR3 consists of 15 residues. Germline V lookup: CDR1 SGHNT, CDR2 YYREEE (reference sequence). As DNA, the CDR3 is TGTGCCAGCACTCCAAGCCGAAATTCGGTCGATGAGCAGTTCTTC. Its translation: CASTPSRNSVDEQFF.

This clone came up once. The rearrangement links TRBV5-1 to TRBJ2-2; tentative D call: TRBD1 (6 bases). Germline V gene sequence: CDR1 SGHRS, CDR2 YFSETQ. With 0 bases removed from V and 2 bases from J, the gap between germline ends came to 8 bases. The CDR3 sequence is 15 residues long. In DNA form, the CDR3 reads TGCGCCAGCAGCTTGGCAGGGGTTAACACCGGGGAGCTGTTTTTT. Translating gives CASSLAGVNTGELFF.

The V gene is TRBV7-2, the J gene TRBJ1-5; D is ambiguous. Germline-derived CDR1 and CDR2 are SGHTA and FQGNSA. The CDR3 covers 15 residues. The V and J ends lost 0 bases and 1 base respectively, with 7 bases between them. Here the CDR3 DNA reads TGTGCCAGCAGCTTAGCGCCGAGGAGCAATCAGCCCCAGCATTTT. Protein: CASSLAPRSNQPQHF. Combining the CDR3 with reference TRBV7-2 and TRBJ1-5 gives the whole variable domain GAGVSQSPSNKVTEKGKDVELRCDPISGHTALYWYRQSLGQGLEFLIYFQGNSAPDKSGLPSDRFSAERTGGSVSTLTIQRTQQEDSAVYLCASSLAPRSNQPQHFGDGTRLSIL.